These 9 T cell receptor beta chains were all obtained from the same sample, sequenced in a study of T cells after yellow fever vaccination. MiXCR, run by TCRdb on the 5' RACE reads, gives a single entry per CDR3 protein. The sample holds 450,000 to 600,000 distinct CDR3 sequences, around 16% seen once. Sequenced material: PBMCs, taken 4 to 6 days after the first yellow fever vaccination. The receptors come from a man between 18 and 29 years old who received the YFV17D yellow fever vaccine.

In this sample, this clonotype turned up many times. This chain joins TRBV5-1 and TRBJ1-2, with D uncertain. CDR1 and CDR2 from the germline V gene are SGHRS and YFSETQ. The CDR3 extends over 13 amino acids. The V end lost 0 bases, the J end lost 5 bases, and 8 bases lay between the germline ends. The CDR3 spells CASSLVGDYGYTF. The CDR3 DNA sequence: TGCGCCAGCAGCTTGGTCGGGGATTATGGCTACACCTTC.

This clonotype appeared a few times. The J gene is TRBJ2-3, the V gene TRBV24-1; no clear D. Germline CDR1 KGHDR, CDR2 SFDVKD. The CDR3 runs to 14 residues. The germline V and J ends were trimmed by 9 bases and 2 bases, with 14 bases remaining between them. CDR3 nucleotide sequence: TGTGCCACCGCGGACCCTGGGTCCACAGATACGCAGTATTTT. This translates into CATADPGSTDTQYF.

This clonotype was seen more than once but under ten times. The chain employs TRBV7-9 and TRBJ2-7, with 12 bases identical to TRBD1. Germline V gene lookup returns CDR1 SEHNR and CDR2 FQNEAQ (reference sequence). CDR3 length: 13 residues. V shed 3 bases and J 11 bases; nucleotides not matched to a gene: 5. The CDR3 nucleotides read TGTGCCAGCAGCTTGGGACAGGGGGCGAGGAAGTACTTC. Translation: CASSLGQGARKYF.

The sample holds many counts of this clonotype. The chain combines TRBV20-1 with TRBJ2-7; 8 bases align to TRBD2. This CDR3 spans 14 amino acids. Losses at the gene ends were 3 bases for V and 5 bases for J; bases not matched to a gene: 9. Germline V lookup: CDR1 DFQATT, CDR2 SNEGSKA (reference sequence). The CDR3, as DNA: TGCAGTGCTAGGTCCGGGGGGGAGGATCACGAGCAGTACTTC. Translation gives CSARSGGEDHEQYF.

The genes are TRBV27 and TRBJ1-5; D may be TRBD1 (5 bases). This CDR3 has 15 amino acids. Trimming cost V 6 bases and J 0 bases, with 12 bases left between them. The germline V gene has CDR1 MNHEY and CDR2 SMNVEV (reference sequence). The CDR3 DNA follows: TGTGCCAGCAGCCGGGACGTGGATAGCAATCAGCCCCAGCATTTT. Amino acid sequence: CASSRDVDSNQPQHF.

The V call is TRBV5-1, the J call TRBJ2-2, with D uncertain. This CDR3 comprises 16 residues. CDR1 is SGHRS and CDR2 is YFSETQ in the germline V gene. Trimming left V 2 bases short and J 1 base short, with 12 bases between. The CDR3 DNA is TGCGCCAGCAGCTTAGGGCCCCGGGTGAACACCGGGGAGCTGTTTTTT. Its translation: CASSLGPRVNTGELFF.

In nucleotides, the CDR3 is TGTGCCAGCAGCCCCAGGGGCTGGGCGGGGGAAGATACGCAGTATTTT. It specifies CASSPRGWAGEDTQYF. V and J are TRBV7-8 and TRBJ2-3; tentative D call: TRBD2 (7 bases). V lost 5 bases and J lost 5, with 20 bases in between. This CDR3 contains 16 residues. Germline CDR1 is SGHVS and CDR2 is FQNEAQ.

In its sample, this clonotype was seen a few times. The V gene is TRBV20-1, the J gene TRBJ2-2, with TRBD1 identical over 10 bases. Germline V gene lookup returns CDR1 DFQATT and CDR2 SNEGSKA (reference sequence). CDR3 size: 14 residues. J was trimmed by 5 bases and V by 6 bases; bases with no gene match: 6. CDR3 region: CSALTGGRTGELFF. CDR3 nucleotide sequence: TGCAGTGCCTTGACAGGGGGCCGGACCGGGGAGCTGTTTTTT.

This sequence joins TRBV10-3 and TRBJ2-7, with unresolved D. CDR1 is ENHRY, CDR2 SYGVKD, per germline. Trimming took off 0 bases at V and 0 bases at J, with 3 bases between the two ends. The CDR3 extends over 13 amino acids. Here the CDR3 DNA reads TGTGCCATCAGTGAGTCGGGCTCCTACGAGCAGTACGTC. This codes for CAISESGSYEQYV.